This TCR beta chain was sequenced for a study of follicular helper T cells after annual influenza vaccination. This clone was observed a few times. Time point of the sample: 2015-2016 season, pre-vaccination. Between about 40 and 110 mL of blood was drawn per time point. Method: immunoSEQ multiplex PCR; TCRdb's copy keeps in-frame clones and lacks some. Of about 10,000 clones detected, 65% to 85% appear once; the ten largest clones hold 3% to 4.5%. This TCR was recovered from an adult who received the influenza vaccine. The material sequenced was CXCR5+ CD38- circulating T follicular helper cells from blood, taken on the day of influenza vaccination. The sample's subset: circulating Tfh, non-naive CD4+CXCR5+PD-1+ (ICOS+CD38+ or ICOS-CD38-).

The CDR3 coding sequence is TGTGCCAGTAGTATAAACGGGTACGAGCAGTACTTC. Its protein product is CASSINGYEQYF. The V and J genes are TRBV19 and TRBJ2-7, with D hard to call. The V gene lost 2 bases and the J gene lost 4 bases, with 6 bases spanning the gap. CDR1 is LNHDA and CDR2 is SQIVND in the germline V gene (reference sequence). The CDR3 has 12 amino acids.